This T cell receptor (beta chain) was sequenced for a study of T cells in Graves' hyperthyroidism and ophthalmopathy. General study results and limits: The model predicted ophthalmopathy a median around six months before onset.

No progression to ophthalmopathy during 18 months of follow-up defined stable disease. Germline lookup yields CDR1 DFQATT and CDR2 SNEGSKA (reference sequence). The CDR3 runs 17 residues. J gave up 7 bases and V 1 base, and 10 bases lay outside the gene matches. This clonotype appeared many times. Its target is unknown. Template material for amplifying TCR beta CDR3 regions consisted of RNA transcripts. Using the HTBI primer set, a first-round RT-PCR was run on the TCR CDR3. MiXCR, applied by TCRdb to the multiplex PCR reads, yields one record per CDR3 protein. The sample yields around 400,000 distinct CDR3 sequences, approximately 13% seen once.

This TCR was sampled from a woman between 18 and 29 years old with Graves' hyperthyroidism. Sequencing input: blood. The rearrangement links TRBV20-1 to TRBJ2-1; 13 bases line up with TRBD2. In nucleotides, the CDR3 is TGCAGTGCTAGAGTAATTGGGACTAGCGGGATAAGTAATGAGCAGTTCTTC. Its protein is CSARVIGTSGISNEQFF.